Sequencing of this T cell receptor (beta chain) was carried out in a study of blood T cells in healthy people across ages. Through a sample-barcoded 5' primer and a J-beta primer mix, a second PCR was run for roughly 6 to 12 cycles. TCRdb recomputed calls from the 5' RACE reads with MiXCR, one row per CDR3 protein. The table has hundreds of thousands of distinct CDR3 sequences, around 36% seen once. This CDR3 contains 22 residues. The V and J ends lost 3 bases and 0 bases, in that order; junction bases with no gene match: 16. Germline CDR1 and CDR2: MNHEY and SVGEGT. This clonotype turned up a few times.

Specimen: blood. The TCR was taken from a man aged 18-30 years in good health. The chain carries TRBV6-2 or TRBV6-3 and TRBJ2-1, with TRBD2 matching 14 bases. The CDR3 spells CASSYWGRRTSGGRSSYNEQFF. The CDR3 DNA is TGTGCCAGCAGTTATTGGGGCCGCCGGACTAGCGGGGGGCGAAGCTCCTACAATGAGCAGTTCTTC.